This T cell receptor (beta chain) was sequenced during a study of chemoradiotherapy in HPV16-positive cancers. Study findings and constraints: Functional assays defining HPV-specific T cells used only a couple of HPV16-positive patients.

Note on this clone: Its specificity is not known.

V lost 1 base and J 6 bases, leaving 13 bases between the germline ends. This CDR3 is 15 amino acids long. Germline V gene lookup returns CDR1 LGHNT and CDR2 FRNRAP. The data were produced by immunoSEQ multiplex PCR, yet TCRdb's version contains in-frame clones alone and is incomplete. Of about 7,800 clones listed, 55% to 75% were seen once; the top ten hold approximately 31%. The sequence came from a human donor with HPV-associated anogenital cancer. This specimen was acquired from a patient who underwent chemoradiotherapy. This chain joins TRBV12-5 and TRBJ1-5; a possible D gene is TRBD1 (6 bases). CDR3 region: CASGLEQGSGQPQHF. DNA of the CDR3: TGTGCTAGTGGTTTGGAACAGGGCTCGGGTCAGCCCCAGCATTTT.